This T cell receptor (beta chain) was obtained from a study of cytomegalovirus exposure and HLA in healthy donors. V lost 3 bases and J lost 1; bases outside the gene matches: 6. In germline, CDR1 is SNHLY, CDR2 FYNNEI. The CDR3 covers 15 residues. On this clone itself: The antigen is not known.

Broader study findings: Among donors in an Asian-associated ancestry cluster, a later analysis reportedly found fewer N-insertions than the approximately 700-donor mean.

This PCR relied on a set of 60 Vbeta primers and 13 Jbeta primers. As handled by the study authors: Later work found 74 million or so unique TCR beta chains, with roughly 11 million shared. Sequenced by immunoSEQ multiplex PCR; TCRdb stores in-frame clones only, minus some. V, J and clone size are taken as reported in that table, and D and trimming were inferred from the DNA itself. The table records 130,000 or so clones, under 85% of them present only once. This TCR was sampled from a man between 25 and 39 years old in good health and CMV-seronegative. Sequenced material: PBMCs. The rearrangement links TRBV2 to TRBJ2-7; 7 positions agree with TRBD2. CDR3: CASSELGTTSYEQYF. The CDR3 bases are TGTGCCAGCAGTGAGTTGGGGACTACTTCCTACGAGCAGTACTTC.